This passage covers 17 T cell receptor beta chains from one sample sequenced in a study of CD8+ T cells in alopecia areata. Extracted RNA was reverse transcribed into cDNA, the sequencing template. The data were produced by immunoSEQ multiplex PCR, yet TCRdb's version contains in-frame clones alone and is incomplete. The profile shows around 150,000 clones, around 59% of them singletons. Treatment denoted: oral pan-JAK inhibitor, 5-10 mg twice daily. This sample comprised CD4+ T cells sorted from blood, obtained at week 24, from a patient treated with tofacitinib. The receptors come from a human donor with alopecia areata.

This clone has more than one count but fewer than ten. The gene calls are TRBV5-1 and TRBJ1-1; D gene ambiguous. Trimming took off 5 bases at V and 0 bases at J, with 8 bases between the two ends. This CDR3 is 13 amino acids long. From germline, CDR1 is SGHRS and CDR2 YFSETQ. The CDR3 here is CASRGTVNTEAFF. The CDR3 DNA reads TGCGCCAGCAGAGGTACGGTGAACACTGAAGCTTTCTTT.

The chain recombines TRBV6-5 with TRBJ1-2; no clear D gene. This CDR3 contains 13 residues. Trimming pared 7 bases from V and 8 bases from J, leaving 17 bases between. In germline, CDR1 is MNHEY, CDR2 SVGAGI. The CDR3, as DNA: TGTGCCAGCACCCCGGACGGGCTCAGGGGCTACACCTTC. Translation: CASTPDGLRGYTF.

The table lists this clone with many counts. An end of the junction does not agree with germline; a read error may underlie this. CDR3 region: CASREAGLASYEQYF. The DNA for the CDR3 is TGTGCCAGCAGAGAAGCGGGACTAGCATCCTACGAGCAGTACTTC. The V gene is TRBV6-1, the J gene TRBJ2-7; TRBD2 agrees at 9 bases. This CDR3 has 15 residues. Germline-derived CDR1 and CDR2 are MNHNS and SASEGT.

The V call is TRBV18, the J call TRBJ1-2, with D unresolved. Germline-derived CDR1 and CDR2 are KGHSH and LQKENI. V was clipped by 3 bases and J by 2 bases, with 10 bases between them. The CDR3 loop spans 14 amino acids. CDR3 nucleotides: TGTGCCAGCTCACCCCAGGCAACAAACTATGGCTACACCTTC. The encoded protein is CASSPQATNYGYTF.

The chain couples TRBV5-1 to TRBJ2-5; 9 bases fit TRBD2. There are 15 residues in the CDR3. Germline V gives CDR1 SGHRS, CDR2 YFSETQ. V was pared by 5 bases and J by 2 bases, with 7 bases of the junction left unmatched. The CDR3 nucleotides read TGCGCCAGCAGGTCTAGCGGGGTAATACAAGAGACCCAGTACTTC. Residues: CASRSSGVIQETQYF.

V usage is TRBV30 and J usage is TRBJ2-7; the D is unclear. V was pared by 2 bases and J by 0 bases, with 5 bases between. Per the germline V gene, CDR1 is GTSNPN and CDR2 is SVGIG (reference sequence). The CDR3 is made up of 12 amino acids. The DNA of the CDR3 is TGTGCCTGGAGTCCGAGCTCCTACGAGCAGTACTTC. Encoded protein: CAWSPSSYEQYF.

The sample holds one count of this clone. This chain uses TRBV27 with TRBJ1-5; D is unclear. The V and J ends lost 4 bases and 5 bases respectively, with 9 bases between them. Germline assignment: CDR1 MNHEY and CDR2 SMNVEV (reference sequence). This CDR3 region has 13 residues. For the CDR3, the DNA is TGTGCCAGCAGTTCGATGAGGGATCAGCCCCAGCATTTT. As protein: CASSSMRDQPQHF.

This clone turned up a few times. This chain connects TRBV29-1 to TRBJ2-3; D possibly corresponds to TRBD2 (5 bases). This CDR3 is built from 12 residues. Germline assignment: CDR1 SQVTM and CDR2 ANQGSEA. V lost 7 bases and J 6 bases, leaving 14 bases between the germline ends. CDR3 in amino acids: CSGRGFFDTQYF. The CDR3 coding sequence is TGCAGCGGCCGCGGGTTCTTCGATACGCAGTATTTT.

This clone was counted only a few times. The chain combines TRBV14 with TRBJ1-2; D is possibly TRBD1 (6 bases). Germline V lookup: CDR1 SGHDN, CDR2 FVKESK. The CDR3 extends over 16 amino acids. Trimming left V 5 bases short and J 2 bases short, with 18 bases between. The CDR3 DNA reads as TGTGCCAGCAGCTCTCGGAGGACAGCTTTGAACTATGGCTACACCTTC. Amino acids: CASSSRRTALNYGYTF.

The chain combines TRBV29-1 with TRBJ1-1; no reliable D call. V lost 1 base and J lost 4, with 10 bases in between. Germline-derived CDR1 and CDR2 are SQVTM and ANQGSEA. This CDR3 is built from 13 residues. CDR3: CSVEAAAGTEAFF. In DNA form, the CDR3 reads TGCAGCGTTGAAGCGGCGGCCGGCACTGAAGCTTTCTTT.

The rearrangement uses TRBV6-1 and TRBJ1-4, with D perhaps TRBD1 (6 bases). Germline CDR1 is MNHNS and CDR2 is SASEGT. Trimming left V 3 bases short and J 10 bases short, with 15 bases between. The CDR3 contains 14 residues. CDR3 DNA sequence: TGTGCCAGCAGTGACGCACAGGGAGTCGGAAAACTGTTTTTT. Protein sequence: CASSDAQGVGKLFF.

V is TRBV29-1 and J is TRBJ2-7; D is perhaps TRBD1 or TRBD2 (5 bases each). Germline assignment: CDR1 SQVTM and CDR2 ANQGSEA. Trimming took 8 bases from V and 5 from J, leaving 16 bases between them. This CDR3 region has 12 residues. Written as DNA, the CDR3 is TGCAGCTTCCGGGACGCTCCTAACGAGCAGTACTTC. Residues: CSFRDAPNEQYF.

The rearrangement links TRBV30 to TRBJ2-6, with a tentative D call TRBD2 (6 bases). The CDR3 loop spans 15 amino acids. V was trimmed by 4 bases and J by 2 bases, leaving 12 bases between them. The germline CDR1 and CDR2 sequences are GTSNPN and SVGIG (reference sequence). The CDR3 loop is CAWTGGGAGANVLTF. CDR3 DNA: TGTGCCTGGACCGGCGGCGGGGCTGGGGCCAACGTCCTGACTTTC.

This rearrangement joins TRBV7-8 to TRBJ2-5; tentative D call: TRBD2 (7 bases). The CDR3 is 15 residues long. Germline CDR1 reads SGHVS; CDR2 reads FQNEAQ. The V end lost 8 bases, the J end lost 2 bases, and 18 bases lay between the germline ends. This CDR3 reads CASALGGVPQETQYF. In DNA form, the CDR3 reads TGTGCCAGCGCCCTAGGGGGGGTCCCGCAAGAGACCCAGTACTTC.

This clone has a handful of counts. Other DNA variants within this sample encode the same CDR3. The V and J genes are TRBV11-2 and TRBJ1-1, with unresolved D. Germline CDR1 is SGHAT and CDR2 is FQNNGV. Trimming cost V 1 base and J 0 bases, with 3 bases left between them. The CDR3 spans 13 residues. The CDR3 loop is CASSLGLNTEAFF. In DNA form, the CDR3 reads TGTGCCAGCAGCTTAGGGTTGAACACTGAAGCTTTCTTT.

This sequence joins TRBV29-1 and TRBJ1-2; D gene unclear. This CDR3 is built from 12 residues. V lost 4 bases, J lost 0 bases, and 6 bases lay in between. Germline V CDR1 and CDR2: SQVTM, ANQGSEA. The CDR3 loop is CSVGATNYGYTF. The CDR3 coding sequence is TGCAGCGTTGGGGCTACTAACTATGGCTACACCTTC.

The gene calls are TRBV5-1 and TRBJ2-7, with D perhaps TRBD1 (5 bases). V was cut by 3 bases and J by 2 bases, with 9 bases left in between. There are 13 residues in the CDR3. Germline CDR1 SGHRS, CDR2 YFSETQ. CDR3: CASSSDRPYEQYF. The CDR3 DNA reads as TGCGCCAGCAGCTCAGACAGACCCTACGAGCAGTACTTC.